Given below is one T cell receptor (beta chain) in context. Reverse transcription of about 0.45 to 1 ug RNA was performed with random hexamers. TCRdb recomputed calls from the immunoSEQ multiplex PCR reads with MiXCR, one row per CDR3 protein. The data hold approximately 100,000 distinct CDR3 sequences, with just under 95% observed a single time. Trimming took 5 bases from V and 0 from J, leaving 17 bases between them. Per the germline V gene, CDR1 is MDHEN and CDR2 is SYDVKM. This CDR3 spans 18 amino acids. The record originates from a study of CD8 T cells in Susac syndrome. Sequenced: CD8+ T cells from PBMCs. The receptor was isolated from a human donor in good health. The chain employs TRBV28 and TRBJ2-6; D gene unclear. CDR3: CASSPLGIPSSGANVLTF. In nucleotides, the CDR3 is TGTGCCAGCAGTCCGCTAGGTATCCCGAGCTCTGGGGCCAACGTCCTGACTTTC.